One and the same sample provided the 9 T cell receptor beta chains below, sequenced in a study of T cells in Graves' hyperthyroidism and ophthalmopathy. There were TCR beta CDR3 regions amplified from RNA transcripts. The HTBI primer set served for first-round RT-PCR of the TCR CDR3. TCRdb re-called the multiplex PCR reads through MiXCR, storing one row per CDR3 protein. The table lists around 290,000 distinct CDR3 sequences, about an eighth of them singletons. The sequenced sample was blood. The receptors were gathered from a woman aged 40 to 50 with Graves' hyperthyroidism.

V is TRBV6-2 or TRBV6-3 and J is TRBJ2-3, with a tentative D call TRBD1 (6 bases). CDR1 is MNHEY and CDR2 is SVGEGT in the germline V gene. The V and J ends lost 7 bases and 4 bases respectively, with 12 bases between them. The CDR3 is made up of 13 amino acids. The DNA for the CDR3 is TGTGCCAGCAAGCGGCAGGGGTCAGATACGCAGTATTTT. This sequence encodes CASKRQGSDTQYF.

This clonotype was detected only a few times. The gene calls are TRBV28 and TRBJ2-2, with 7 bases that match TRBD2. The CDR3 covers 13 residues. Germline CDR1 MDHEN, CDR2 SYDVKM. The junction had 3 bases not matched to a gene; V was cut back by 6 bases and J by 5 bases. This CDR3 is CASRGGRTGELFF. CDR3 bases: TGTGCCAGCAGGGGGGGGAGAACCGGGGAGCTGTTTTTT.

This clonotype appeared many times. The chain combines TRBV25-1 with TRBJ2-1, with D maybe TRBD2 (6 bases). Germline CDR1 and CDR2: MGHDK and SYGVNS. The V end was cut by 3 bases, the J end by 8 bases, with 14 bases between. The CDR3 runs 14 residues. CDR3 protein: CASSDSGGSDEQFF. CDR3 bases: TGTGCCAGCAGTGATTCTGGAGGGAGTGATGAGCAGTTCTTC.

The rearrangement joins TRBV18 to TRBJ1-1; possibly TRBD1 for D (6 bases). The CDR3 spans 14 residues. CDR1 is KGHSH and CDR2 is LQKENI in the germline V gene. Between the trimmed V and J ends, which lost 2 bases and 4 bases, there was a span of 11 bases. CDR3 coding DNA: TGTGCCAGCTCACCAAGGGGGGGGTTCACTGAAGCTTTCTTT. Amino acids: CASSPRGGFTEAFF.

This clonotype was seen ten or more times. The chain has TRBV5-8 and TRBJ2-3, with TRBD2 matching 8 bases. The CDR3 sequence is 16 residues long. CDR1 is SGHTS, CDR2 YDEGEE, per germline. After removal of 3 bases from V and 3 bases from J, the junction contained 9 bases not matched to a gene. The CDR3, as DNA: TGTGCCAGCAGCTCAATAGTCGGACTAGCAACAGATACGCAGTATTTT. It codes for CASSSIVGLATDTQYF.

Ten or more counts support this clonotype. The chain recombines TRBV28 with TRBJ2-7, with 11 nucleotides matching TRBD2. Germline trimming cut 6 bases from V and 3 bases from J; bases unmatched to any gene: 7. CDR3 length equals 15 residues. Per the germline V gene, CDR1 is MDHEN and CDR2 is SYDVKM. As DNA, the CDR3 is TGTGCCAGCAGGTCCGGGACTAGCGGCTTCTACGAGCAGTACTTC. It specifies CASRSGTSGFYEQYF. Based on the CDR3 plus reference TRBV28 and TRBJ2-7, the full variable domain is DVKVTQSSRYLVKRTGEKVFLECVQDMDHENMFWYRQDPGLGLRLIYFSYDVKMKEKGDIPEGYSVSREKKERFSLILESASTNQTSMYLCASRSGTSGFYEQYFGPGTRLTVT.

The chain carries TRBV20-1 and TRBJ2-4; D is uncertain. The ends were cut back, 8 bases at V and 9 bases at J, with 23 bases in the middle. From germline, CDR1 is DFQATT and CDR2 SNEGSKA (reference sequence). The CDR3 runs to 14 residues. CDR3 coding DNA: TGCAGTACAAGCCTCAAAGGGATCGAAATCATTCAGTACTTC. Its translation is CSTSLKGIEIIQYF.

Ten or more counts support this clonotype. This rearrangement joins TRBV2 to TRBJ1-5, with 10 bases matching TRBD1. The CDR3 contains 16 residues. Germline assignment: CDR1 SNHLY and CDR2 FYNNEI. The V and J ends lost 6 bases and 0 bases, in that order; junction bases with no gene match: 5. The CDR3: CASSRDRGNSNQPQHF. The CDR3 DNA sequence: TGTGCCAGCAGCCGGGACAGGGGTAATAGCAATCAGCCCCAGCATTTT.

This clonotype was picked up many times. The chain combines TRBV7-9 with TRBJ2-1; D is unclear. Per germline, CDR1 SEHNR and CDR2 FQNEAQ (reference sequence). This CDR3 region has 15 residues. V gave up 5 bases and J gave up 0 bases, with 11 bases separating them. CDR3 amino acids: CASSPPVSSYNEQFF. CDR3 nucleotide sequence: TGTGCCAGCAGCCCCCCGGTGAGCTCCTACAATGAGCAGTTCTTC.